A selection of T cell receptor beta chains follows, all from one sample in a study of T cell repertoires in cytomegalovirus infection. TCRdb recomputed calls from the reads with MiXCR, one row per CDR3 protein. This table has 250,000 to 300,000 distinct CDR3 sequences, roughly 15% appearing once. The sequenced sample was PBMCs. The receptors were sampled from a human donor in good health (CMV status not recorded). Some clones in this sample may be carry-over from other donors' samples. Both conserved end residues are part of each CDR3. The order of the fields is clone size, J gene, D gene, V gene, CDR3 protein, CDR3 DNA. A D gene is named only where the DNA matches it firmly. Where a row states a size, it is once, few, many or the class of an expanded clone; other rows omit it.

size: many
J: TRBJ2-7
D: NA
V: TRBV5-6
CDR3: CASSPSFLISYEQYF
DNA: TGTGCCAGCAGCCCTAGCTTTCTTATCTCCTACGAGCAGTACTTC

size: NA
J: TRBJ2-5
D: NA
V: TRBV5-1
CDR3: CASTPGEGRGETQYF
DNA: TGCGCCAGCACCCCGGGCGAGGGGCGAGGAGAGACCCAGTACTTC

size: NA
J: TRBJ2-3
D: NA
V: TRBV18
CDR3: CASSPLPGAADTQYF
DNA: TGTGCCAGCTCACCACTTCCTGGGGCAGCAGATACGCAGTATTTT

size: NA
J: TRBJ2-1
D: TRBD2
V: TRBV6-2/TRBV6-3
CDR3: CATLADHYNEQFF
DNA: TGTGCCACGCTAGCGGACCACTACAATGAGCAGTTCTTC

size: NA
J: TRBJ1-2
D: TRBD1
V: TRBV13
CDR3: CASSQDRRDGYTF
DNA: TGTGCCAGCAGCCAGGACAGGCGTGATGGCTACACCTTC

size: many
J: TRBJ2-3
D: NA
V: TRBV6-1
CDR3: CASSLTSTDTQYF
DNA: TGTGCCAGCAGTCTGACCAGCACAGATACGCAGTATTTT

size: few
J: TRBJ2-7
D: NA
V: TRBV7-9
CDR3: CASSFLNEGEQYF
DNA: TGTGCCAGCAGCTTTTTAAACGAGGGCGAGCAGTACTTC

size: many
J: TRBJ2-1
D: NA
V: TRBV7-9
CDR3: CASNGGSYNEQFF
DNA: TGTGCCAGCAACGGAGGCTCCTACAATGAGCAGTTCTTC

size: few
J: TRBJ2-2
D: NA
V: TRBV10-3
CDR3: CAISEEGLVTGELFF
DNA: TGTGCCATCAGTGAAGAGGGGTTGGTCACCGGGGAGCTGTTTTTT

size: many
J: TRBJ2-1
D: TRBD2
V: TRBV11-2
CDR3: CASSWGGLGNEQFF
DNA: TGTGCCAGCAGCTGGGGGGGACTAGGGAATGAGCAGTTCTTC

size: NA
J: TRBJ2-1
D: NA
V: TRBV6-2/TRBV6-3
CDR3: CASSSTGTEQFF
DNA: TGTGCCAGCAGCTCGACCGGGACGGAGCAGTTCTTC

size: many
J: TRBJ1-1
D: NA
V: TRBV20-1
CDR3: CTPGGVPEAFF
DNA: TGCACCCCGGGCGGGGTCCCTGAAGCTTTCTTT

size: many
J: TRBJ1-3
D: NA
V: TRBV7-2
CDR3: CASSLGPVLGLSGNTIYF
DNA: TGTGCCAGCAGCTTGGGGCCGGTTCTGGGACTTTCAGGAAACACCATATATTTT

size: many
J: TRBJ2-7
D: NA
V: TRBV12-3/TRBV12-4
CDR3: CASKDRRTYEQYF
DNA: TGTGCCAGCAAGGACAGAAGGACCTACGAGCAGTACTTC

size: many
J: TRBJ2-7
D: NA
V: TRBV7-3
CDR3: CASSFNFKAEQYF
DNA: TGTGCCAGCAGCTTCAATTTCAAGGCCGAGCAGTACTTC

size: many
J: TRBJ1-4
D: NA
V: TRBV19
CDR3: CASSISDLAGKLFF
DNA: TGTGCCAGTAGTATTTCGGACTTGGCCGGAAAACTGTTTTTT

size: many
J: TRBJ1-1
D: NA
V: TRBV7-2
CDR3: CASSPGYTEAFF
DNA: TGTGCCAGCAGCCCCGGGTATACTGAAGCTTTCTTT

size: many
J: TRBJ2-7
D: TRBD2
V: TRBV14
CDR3: CASSQPSSGLAGRYEQYF
DNA: TGTGCCAGCAGCCAACCCTCTTCGGGACTAGCGGGACGCTACGAGCAGTACTTC

size: few
J: TRBJ1-4
D: TRBD1
V: TRBV28
CDR3: CASSPLVDRGGEKLFF
DNA: TGTGCCAGCAGTCCCCTAGTGGACAGGGGAGGCGAAAAACTGTTTTTT

size: many
J: TRBJ2-7
D: TRBD1
V: TRBV7-3
CDR3: CASSPSRGTGIYEQYF
DNA: TGTGCCAGCAGCCCCTCCCGTGGGACAGGGATCTACGAGCAGTACTTC